This T cell receptor beta chain originates from a study of tumor and adjacent non-tumor tissue in lung cancer. Study at large: Samples averaged around 3.9 million productive TCRbeta reads each. General study points: Compared with tumor, normal lung showed significantly lower TCR diversity. In normal lung, the top 100 clones were significantly more dominant than in tumor. Higher tumor TCR diversity was associated with shorter survival.

RNA was extracted from bulk tissue without any cell sorting. Three rounds of nested PCR, following a modified ARM-PCR protocol, produced the TCRbeta library. TCRdb called the multiplex PCR reads again in MiXCR, with one record for every CDR3 protein. Of under 250,000 distinct CDR3 sequences listed, around 71% were seen once; the top ten hold almost 25%. On this clonotype: The target antigen is unknown.

The CDR3 is made up of 16 amino acids. V lost 3 bases, J lost 8 bases, and 13 bases stayed unmatched. The germline gives CDR1 DFQATT, CDR2 SNEGSKA (reference sequence). The source of this sequence is a man aged 55 to 70 with non-small cell lung cancer. The sample consisted of lung tumor tissue. The chain links TRBV20-1 to TRBJ2-1; TRBD2 aligns across 10 bases. CDR3 sequence (DNA): TGCAGTGCTAGGGTAGCGGGAGGCCCCTCGACCGATGAGCAGTTCTTC. This encodes CSARVAGGPSTDEQFF.